This entry features one T cell receptor (beta chain) sequence. This specimen belongs to a study of T cell changes during pregnancy in multiple sclerosis. This table comes from immunoSEQ multiplex PCR, and its TCRdb copy is limited to in-frame clones, with some not included. The table includes tens of thousands of clones, around 92% detected once. This sample comprised peripheral blood, obtained in the third trimester of pregnancy. The origin of this receptor is a female donor in good health, enrolled as a control in a pregnancy study.

The CDR3 sequence: CASSELLFFTEAFF. DNA of the CDR3: TGTGCCAGCAGTGAACTTTTGTTTTTCACTGAAGCTTTCTTT. The V gene is TRBV6-1, the J gene TRBJ1-1; no reliable D call. CDR1 MNHNS and CDR2 SASEGT come from the germline V gene. Trimming took 2 bases from V and 4 from J, leaving 11 bases between them. This CDR3 has 14 residues.